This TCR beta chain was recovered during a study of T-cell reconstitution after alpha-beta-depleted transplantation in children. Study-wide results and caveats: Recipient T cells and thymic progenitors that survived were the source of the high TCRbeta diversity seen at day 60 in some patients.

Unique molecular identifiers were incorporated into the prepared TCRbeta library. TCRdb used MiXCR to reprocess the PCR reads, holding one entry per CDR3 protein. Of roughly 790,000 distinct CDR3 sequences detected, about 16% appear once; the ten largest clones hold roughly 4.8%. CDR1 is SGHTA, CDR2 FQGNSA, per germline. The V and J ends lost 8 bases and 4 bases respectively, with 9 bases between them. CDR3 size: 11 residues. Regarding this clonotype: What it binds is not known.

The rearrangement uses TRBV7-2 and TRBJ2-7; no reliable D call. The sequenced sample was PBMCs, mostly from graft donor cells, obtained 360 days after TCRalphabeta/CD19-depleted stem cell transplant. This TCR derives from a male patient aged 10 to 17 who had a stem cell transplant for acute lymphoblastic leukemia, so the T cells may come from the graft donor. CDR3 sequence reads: CASGPRYEQYF. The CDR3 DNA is TGTGCCAGCGGCCCTCGGTACGAGCAGTACTTC.